This T cell receptor beta chain was sequenced in a study of blood T cell repertoires in COVID-19. Study summary: Italy, Spain and the United States were the sources of the convalescent and acute COVID-19 samples. Sample material is recorded as cDNA or gDNA derived from T cells, B-cell-depleted T cells, or PBMCs.

The CDR3 is 13 residues long. The V gene end was trimmed by 5 bases and the J gene end by 3 bases; junction bases not matched to a gene: 1. From germline, CDR1 is SGHAT and CDR2 FQDESV (reference sequence). In the authors' workflow: From reference gene primer amplification, estimates of nucleated cell counts were derived. TCRdb's table, derived via immunoSEQ multiplex PCR, lists solely in-frame clones and lacks some. The V and J calls and clone size are taken from that table; D and trimming were inferred from the DNA. The profile shows approximately 190,000 clones, 80% to 90% of them singletons. This chain joins TRBV11-1 and TRBJ2-5, with 9 bases aligning to TRBD1. Sample: peripheral blood. The TCR sequence derives from a man aged 80 or over with acute or convalescent COVID-19. The CDR3 here is CASSRDREETQYF. The CDR3 DNA reads TGTGCCAGCAGCCGGGACAGGGAAGAGACCCAGTACTTC.